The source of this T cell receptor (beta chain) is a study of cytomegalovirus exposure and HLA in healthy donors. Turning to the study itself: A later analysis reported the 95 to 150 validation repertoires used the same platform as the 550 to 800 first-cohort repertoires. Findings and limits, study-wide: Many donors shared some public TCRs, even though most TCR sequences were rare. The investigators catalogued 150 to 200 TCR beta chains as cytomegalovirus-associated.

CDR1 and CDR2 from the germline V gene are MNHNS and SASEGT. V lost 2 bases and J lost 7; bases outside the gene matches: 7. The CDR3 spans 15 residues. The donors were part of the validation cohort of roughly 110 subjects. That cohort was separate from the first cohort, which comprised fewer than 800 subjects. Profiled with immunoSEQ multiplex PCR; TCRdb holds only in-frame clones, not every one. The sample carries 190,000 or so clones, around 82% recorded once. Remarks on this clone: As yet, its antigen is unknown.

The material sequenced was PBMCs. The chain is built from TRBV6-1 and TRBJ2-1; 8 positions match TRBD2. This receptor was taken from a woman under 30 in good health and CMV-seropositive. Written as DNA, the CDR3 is TGTGCCAGCAGTGAACTAGCGGGTGCGTTAAATGAGCAGTTCTTC. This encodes CASSELAGALNEQFF.